This T cell receptor (beta chain) is drawn from a study of blood T cell repertoires in COVID-19. Authors' methods: Reference gene primer amplification in the assay estimated nucleated cell counts. Sequenced by immunoSEQ multiplex PCR; TCRdb stores in-frame clones only, minus some. V, J and clone size are taken as reported in that table, and D and trimming were inferred from the DNA itself. The sample lists some 200,000 clones; 85% were seen once. This clonotype was obtained from a man aged 45-60 years who had recovered from COVID-19. Sequenced: peripheral blood.

Written as DNA, the CDR3 is TGTGCCAGCAGTGAAAAGGGGGGGACAGGGTTGTATTTT. This sequence encodes CASSEKGGTGLYF. This chain connects TRBV6-1 to TRBJ1-3; 9 positions agree with TRBD1. The V segment lost 2 bases and the J segment 16 bases; nucleotides outside the gene matches: 9. The germline V gene encodes CDR1 MNHNS and CDR2 SASEGT. This CDR3 has 13 amino acids.